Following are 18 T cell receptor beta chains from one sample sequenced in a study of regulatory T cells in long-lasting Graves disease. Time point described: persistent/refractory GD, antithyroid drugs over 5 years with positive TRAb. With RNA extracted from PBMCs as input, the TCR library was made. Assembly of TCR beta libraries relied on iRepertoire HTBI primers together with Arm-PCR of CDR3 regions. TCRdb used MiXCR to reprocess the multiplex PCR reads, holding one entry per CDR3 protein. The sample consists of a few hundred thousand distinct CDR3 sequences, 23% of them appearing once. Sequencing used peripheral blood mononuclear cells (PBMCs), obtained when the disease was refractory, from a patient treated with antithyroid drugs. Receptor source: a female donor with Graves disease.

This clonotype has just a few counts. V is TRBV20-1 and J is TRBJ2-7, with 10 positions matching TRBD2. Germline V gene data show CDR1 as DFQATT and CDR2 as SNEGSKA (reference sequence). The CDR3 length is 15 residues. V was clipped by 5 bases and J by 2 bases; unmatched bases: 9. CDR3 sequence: CSAFPLAGDTYEQYF. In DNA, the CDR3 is TGCAGTGCTTTTCCGCTAGCGGGAGATACCTACGAGCAGTACTTC.

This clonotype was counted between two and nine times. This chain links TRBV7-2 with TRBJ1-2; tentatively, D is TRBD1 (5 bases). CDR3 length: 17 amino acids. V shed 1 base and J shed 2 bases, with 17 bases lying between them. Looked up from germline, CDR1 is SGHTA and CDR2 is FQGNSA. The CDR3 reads CASSLVSWGRENYGYTF. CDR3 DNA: TGTGCCAGCAGCTTAGTGTCCTGGGGCAGGGAGAACTATGGCTACACCTTC.

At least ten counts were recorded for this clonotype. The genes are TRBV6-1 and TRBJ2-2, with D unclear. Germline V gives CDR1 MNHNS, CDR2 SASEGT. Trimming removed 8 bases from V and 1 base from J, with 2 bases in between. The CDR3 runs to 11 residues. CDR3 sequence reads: CASQNTGELFF. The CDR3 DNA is TGTGCCAGCCAGAACACCGGGGAGCTGTTTTTT.

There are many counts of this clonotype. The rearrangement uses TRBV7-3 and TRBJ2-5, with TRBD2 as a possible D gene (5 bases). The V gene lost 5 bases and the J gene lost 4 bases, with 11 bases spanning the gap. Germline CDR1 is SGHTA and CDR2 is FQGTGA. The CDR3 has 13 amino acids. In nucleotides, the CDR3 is TGTGCCAGCAGCCGAAGACGGGGAGAGACCCAGTACTTC. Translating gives CASSRRRGETQYF.

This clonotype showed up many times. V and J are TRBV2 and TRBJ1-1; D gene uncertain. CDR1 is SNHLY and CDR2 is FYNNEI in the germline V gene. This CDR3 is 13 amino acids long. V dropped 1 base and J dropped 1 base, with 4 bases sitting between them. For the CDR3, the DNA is TGTGCCAGCAGTGAAGAGGGGAACACTGAAGCTTTCTTT. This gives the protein CASSEEGNTEAFF. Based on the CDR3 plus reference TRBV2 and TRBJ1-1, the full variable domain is EPEVTQTPSHQVTQMGQEVILRCVPISNHLYFYWYRQILGQKVEFLVSFYNNEISEKSEIFDDQFSVERPDGSNFTLKIRSTKLEDSAMYFCASSEEGNTEAFFGQGTRLTVV.

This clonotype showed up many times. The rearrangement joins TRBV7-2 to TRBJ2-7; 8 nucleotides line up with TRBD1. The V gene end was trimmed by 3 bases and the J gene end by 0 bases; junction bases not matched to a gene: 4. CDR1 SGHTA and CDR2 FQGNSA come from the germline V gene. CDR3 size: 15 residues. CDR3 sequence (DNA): TGTGCCAGCAGCTTGTCGGGGACAGGCTCCTACGAGCAGTACTTC. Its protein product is CASSLSGTGSYEQYF. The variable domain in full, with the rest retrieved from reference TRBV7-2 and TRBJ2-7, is GAGVSQSPSNKVTEKGKDVELRCDPISGHTALYWYRQSLGQGLEFLIYFQGNSAPDKSGLPSDRFSAERTGGSVSTLTIQRTQQEDSAVYLCASSLSGTGSYEQYFGPGTRLTVT.

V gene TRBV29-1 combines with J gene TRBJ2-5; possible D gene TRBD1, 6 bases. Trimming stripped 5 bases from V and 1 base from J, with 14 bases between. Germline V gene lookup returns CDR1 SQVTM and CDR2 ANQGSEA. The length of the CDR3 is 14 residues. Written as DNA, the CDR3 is TGCAGCGTTCAACCCGGACAGACCCAAGAGACCCAGTACTTC. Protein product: CSVQPGQTQETQYF.

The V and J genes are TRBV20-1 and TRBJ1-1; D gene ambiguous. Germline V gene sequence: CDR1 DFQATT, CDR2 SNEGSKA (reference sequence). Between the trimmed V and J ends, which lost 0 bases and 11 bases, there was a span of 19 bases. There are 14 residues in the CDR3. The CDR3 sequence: CSARDLTGIDRAFF. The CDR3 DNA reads TGCAGTGCTAGAGATCTAACCGGAATAGACCGGGCTTTCTTT.

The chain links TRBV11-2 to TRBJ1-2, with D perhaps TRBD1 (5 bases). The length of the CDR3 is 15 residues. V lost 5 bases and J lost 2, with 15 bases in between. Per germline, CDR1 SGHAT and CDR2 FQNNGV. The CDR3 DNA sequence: TGTGCCAGCAGCGGGGACGGGGGGGGAAACTATGGCTACACCTTC. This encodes CASSGDGGGNYGYTF.

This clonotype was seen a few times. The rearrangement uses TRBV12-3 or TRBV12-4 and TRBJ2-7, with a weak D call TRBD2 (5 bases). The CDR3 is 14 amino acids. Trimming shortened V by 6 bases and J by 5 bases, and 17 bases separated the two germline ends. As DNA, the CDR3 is TGTGCCAGCAGGCGCGGTTCCGGGGTAGACGAGCAGTACTTC. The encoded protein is CASRRGSGVDEQYF.

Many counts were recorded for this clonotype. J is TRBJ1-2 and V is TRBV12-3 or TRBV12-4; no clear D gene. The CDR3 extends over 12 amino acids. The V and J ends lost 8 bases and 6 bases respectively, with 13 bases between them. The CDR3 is CASLRFSNGYTF. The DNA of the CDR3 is TGTGCCAGCCTGCGGTTTTCGAATGGCTACACCTTC.

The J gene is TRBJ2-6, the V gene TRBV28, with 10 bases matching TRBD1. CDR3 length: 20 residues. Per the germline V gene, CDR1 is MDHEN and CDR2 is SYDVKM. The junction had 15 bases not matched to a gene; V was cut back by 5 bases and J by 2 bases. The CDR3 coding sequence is TGTGCCAGCAGTCCCTCCGAAGGGACAGGGGACGAAGCTGGGGCCAACGTCCTGACTTTC. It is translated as CASSPSEGTGDEAGANVLTF. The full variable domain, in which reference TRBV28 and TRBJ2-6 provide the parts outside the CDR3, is DVKVTQSSRYLVKRTGEKVFLECVQDMDHENMFWYRQDPGLGLRLIYFSYDVKMKEKGDIPEGYSVSREKKERFSLILESASTNQTSMYLCASSPSEGTGDEAGANVLTFGAGSRLTVL.

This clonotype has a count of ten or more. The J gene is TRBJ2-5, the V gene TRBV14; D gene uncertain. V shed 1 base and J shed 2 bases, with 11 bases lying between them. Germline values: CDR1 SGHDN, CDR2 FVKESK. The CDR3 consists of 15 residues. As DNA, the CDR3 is TGTGCCAGCAGCCAAGGATCTCACACACAAGAGACCCAGTACTTC. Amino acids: CASSQGSHTQETQYF.

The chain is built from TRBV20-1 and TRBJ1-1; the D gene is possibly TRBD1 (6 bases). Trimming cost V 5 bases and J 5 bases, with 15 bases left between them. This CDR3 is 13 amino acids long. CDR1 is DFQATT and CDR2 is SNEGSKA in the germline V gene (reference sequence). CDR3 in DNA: TGCAGTGCTGAAGGTCAGGGGCAAACTGAAGCTTTCTTT. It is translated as CSAEGQGQTEAFF.

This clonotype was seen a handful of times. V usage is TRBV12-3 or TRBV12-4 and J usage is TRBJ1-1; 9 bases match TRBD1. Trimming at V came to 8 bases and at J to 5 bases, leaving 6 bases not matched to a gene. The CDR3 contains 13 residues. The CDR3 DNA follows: TGTGCCAGCCTGGACAGGGGTATTACTGAAGCTTTCTTT. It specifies CASLDRGITEAFF.

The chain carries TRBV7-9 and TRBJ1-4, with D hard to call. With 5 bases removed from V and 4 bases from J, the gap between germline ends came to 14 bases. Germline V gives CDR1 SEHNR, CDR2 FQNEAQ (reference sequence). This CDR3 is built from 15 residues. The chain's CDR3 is CASSPLGQVNEKLFF. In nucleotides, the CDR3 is TGTGCCAGCAGCCCCCTAGGGCAGGTTAATGAAAAACTGTTTTTT.

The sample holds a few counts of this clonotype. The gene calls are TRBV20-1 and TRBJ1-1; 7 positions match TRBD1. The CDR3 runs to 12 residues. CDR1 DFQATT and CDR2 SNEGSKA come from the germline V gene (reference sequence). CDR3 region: CSGRPNRGRAFF. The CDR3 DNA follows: TGCAGCGGCCGGCCAAACAGGGGAAGGGCTTTCTTT.

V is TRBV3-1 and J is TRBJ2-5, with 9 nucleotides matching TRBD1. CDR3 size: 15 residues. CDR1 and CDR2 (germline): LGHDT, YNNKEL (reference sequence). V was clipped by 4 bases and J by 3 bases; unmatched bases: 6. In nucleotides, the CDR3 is TGTGCCAGCAGCCGCGTAACAGGGGGCGAAGAGACCCAGTACTTC. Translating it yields CASSRVTGGEETQYF.